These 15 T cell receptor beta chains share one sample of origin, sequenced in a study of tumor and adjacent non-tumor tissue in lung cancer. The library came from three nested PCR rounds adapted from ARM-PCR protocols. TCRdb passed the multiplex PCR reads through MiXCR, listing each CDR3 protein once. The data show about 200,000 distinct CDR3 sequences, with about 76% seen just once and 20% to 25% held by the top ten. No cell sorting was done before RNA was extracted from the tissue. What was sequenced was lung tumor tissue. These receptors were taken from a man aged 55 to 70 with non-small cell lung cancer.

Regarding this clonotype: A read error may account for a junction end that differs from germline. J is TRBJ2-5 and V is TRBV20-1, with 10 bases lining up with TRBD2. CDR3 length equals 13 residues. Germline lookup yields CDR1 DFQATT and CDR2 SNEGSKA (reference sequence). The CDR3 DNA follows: TGCAGTACTGCCCTAGCGGGGGAAGAGACCCAGTGCTTC. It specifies CSTALAGEETQCF.

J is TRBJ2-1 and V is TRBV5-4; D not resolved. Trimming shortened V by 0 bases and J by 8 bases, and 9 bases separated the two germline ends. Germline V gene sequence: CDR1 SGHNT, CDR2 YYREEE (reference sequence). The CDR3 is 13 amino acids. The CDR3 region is CASSLGSEYEQFF. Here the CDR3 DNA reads TGTGCCAGCAGCTTGGGGTCAGAATATGAGCAGTTCTTC.

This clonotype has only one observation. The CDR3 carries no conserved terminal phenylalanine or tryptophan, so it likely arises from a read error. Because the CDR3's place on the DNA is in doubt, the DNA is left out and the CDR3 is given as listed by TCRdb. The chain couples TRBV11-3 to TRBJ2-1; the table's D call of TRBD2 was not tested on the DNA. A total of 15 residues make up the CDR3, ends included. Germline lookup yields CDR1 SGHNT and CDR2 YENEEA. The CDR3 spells CASSLTSGTRNEQLL.

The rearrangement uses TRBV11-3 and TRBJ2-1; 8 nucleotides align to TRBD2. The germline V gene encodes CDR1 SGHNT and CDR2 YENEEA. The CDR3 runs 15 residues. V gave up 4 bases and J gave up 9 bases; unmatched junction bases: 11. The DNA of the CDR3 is TGTGCCAGCAGCTCGACTAGCGTGGGGGCCGTTGAGCAGTTCTTC. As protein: CASSSTSVGAVEQFF.

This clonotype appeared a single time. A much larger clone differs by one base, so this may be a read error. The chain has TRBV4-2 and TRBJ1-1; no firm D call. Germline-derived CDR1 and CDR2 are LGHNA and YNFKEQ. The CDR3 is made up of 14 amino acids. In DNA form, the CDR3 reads TGTGTCAGCAGCCAAGAAAGCAGGAACACTGAAGCTTTCTTT. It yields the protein CVSSQESRNTEAFF.

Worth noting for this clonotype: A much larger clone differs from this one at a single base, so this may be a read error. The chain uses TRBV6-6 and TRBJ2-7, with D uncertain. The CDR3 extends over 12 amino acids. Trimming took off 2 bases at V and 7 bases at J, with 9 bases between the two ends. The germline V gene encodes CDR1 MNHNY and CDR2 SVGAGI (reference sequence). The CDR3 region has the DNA TGTGCCAGCAGTTACGAGGACGGGGAGCAGTACTTC. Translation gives CASSYEDGEQYF.

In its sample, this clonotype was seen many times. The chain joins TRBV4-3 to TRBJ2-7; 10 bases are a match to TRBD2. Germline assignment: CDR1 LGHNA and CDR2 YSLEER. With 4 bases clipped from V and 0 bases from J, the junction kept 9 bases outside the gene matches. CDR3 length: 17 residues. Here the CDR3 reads CASSLGTSAGSSYEQYF. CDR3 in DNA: TGCGCCAGCAGCCTAGGGACTAGCGCGGGGAGCTCCTACGAGCAGTACTTC.

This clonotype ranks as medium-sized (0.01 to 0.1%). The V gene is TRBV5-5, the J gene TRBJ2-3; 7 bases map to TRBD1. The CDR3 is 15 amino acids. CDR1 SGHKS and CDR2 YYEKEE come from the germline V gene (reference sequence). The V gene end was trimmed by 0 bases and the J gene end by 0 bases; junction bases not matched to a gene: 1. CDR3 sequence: CASSLEGASTDTQYF. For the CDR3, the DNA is TGTGCCAGCAGCTTGGAGGGGGCCAGCACAGATACGCAGTATTTT.

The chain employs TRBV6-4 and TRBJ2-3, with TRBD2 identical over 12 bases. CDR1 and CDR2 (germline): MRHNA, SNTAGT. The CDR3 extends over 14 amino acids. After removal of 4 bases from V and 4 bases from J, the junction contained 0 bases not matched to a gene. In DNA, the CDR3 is TGTGCCAGCAGTGGGACTAGCGGGGCAGATACGCAGTATTTT. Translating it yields CASSGTSGADTQYF.

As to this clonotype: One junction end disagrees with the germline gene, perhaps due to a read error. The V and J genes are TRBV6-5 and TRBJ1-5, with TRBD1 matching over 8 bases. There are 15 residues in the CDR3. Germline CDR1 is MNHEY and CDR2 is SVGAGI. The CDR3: CVSSYSGQGSQLQHF. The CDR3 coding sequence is TGCGTCAGCAGTTACAGTGGACAGGGTAGTCAGCTCCAGCATTTT.

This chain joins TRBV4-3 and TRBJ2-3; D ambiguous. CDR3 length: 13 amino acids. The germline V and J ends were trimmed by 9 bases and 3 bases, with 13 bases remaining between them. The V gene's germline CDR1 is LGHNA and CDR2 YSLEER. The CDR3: CARSWITTDTQYF. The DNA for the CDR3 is TGCGCCAGGTCCTGGATTACGACAGATACGCAGTATTTT.

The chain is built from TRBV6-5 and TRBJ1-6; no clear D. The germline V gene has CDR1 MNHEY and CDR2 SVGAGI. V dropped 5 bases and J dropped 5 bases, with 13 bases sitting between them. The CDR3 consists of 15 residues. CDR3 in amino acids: CASSHLGSHNSPLHF. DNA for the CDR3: TGTGCCAGCAGTCACCTGGGTTCCCATAATTCACCCCTCCACTTT.

The CDR3 sequence is CASSMTGTVSYEQYF. The DNA of the CDR3 is TGTGCCAGCAGCATGACCGGTACGGTCTCCTACGAGCAGTACTTC. V and J are TRBV5-4 and TRBJ2-7; D is undetermined. The germline CDR1 and CDR2 sequences are SGHNT and YYREEE (reference sequence). The V end lost 4 bases, the J end lost 0 bases, and 14 bases lay between the germline ends. The CDR3 loop spans 15 amino acids.

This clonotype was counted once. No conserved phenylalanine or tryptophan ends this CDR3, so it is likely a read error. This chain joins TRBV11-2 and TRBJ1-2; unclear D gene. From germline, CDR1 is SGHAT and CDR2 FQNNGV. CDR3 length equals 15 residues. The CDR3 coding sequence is TGTGCCAGCAGCTCCAGGACCGCCGCGGACTATGGTTACACCTCC. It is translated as CASSSRTAADYGYTS.

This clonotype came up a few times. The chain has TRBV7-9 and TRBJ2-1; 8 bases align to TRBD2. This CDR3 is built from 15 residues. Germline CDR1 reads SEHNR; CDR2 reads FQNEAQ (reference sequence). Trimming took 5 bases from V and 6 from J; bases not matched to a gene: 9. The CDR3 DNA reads TGTGCCAGCAGCAGCCCGGGACTAGGGATCAATGAGCAGTTCTTC. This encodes CASSSPGLGINEQFF.